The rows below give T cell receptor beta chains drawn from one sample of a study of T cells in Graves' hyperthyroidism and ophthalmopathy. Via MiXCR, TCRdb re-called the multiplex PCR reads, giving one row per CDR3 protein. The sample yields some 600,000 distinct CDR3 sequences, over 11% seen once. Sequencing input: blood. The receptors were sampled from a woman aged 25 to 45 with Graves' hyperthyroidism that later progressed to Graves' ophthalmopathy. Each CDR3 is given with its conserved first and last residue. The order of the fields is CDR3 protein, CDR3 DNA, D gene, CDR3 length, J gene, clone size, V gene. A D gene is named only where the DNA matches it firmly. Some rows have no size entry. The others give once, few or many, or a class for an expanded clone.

CASSYSVSATTYEQYF,TGTGCCAGCAGTTACTCGGTGTCAGCCACAACCTACGAGCAGTACTTC,.,16,TRBJ2-7,.,TRBV6-5
CASSFQSRTSGRFTDTQYF,TGTGCCAGCAGCTTTCAATCCCGGACTAGCGGGAGGTTCACAGATACGCAGTATTTT,TRBD2,19,TRBJ2-3,many,TRBV5-8
CASKGPRVGRTDTQYF,TGTGCCAGCAAAGGGCCCAGGGTCGGGCGCACAGATACGCAGTATTTT,.,16,TRBJ2-3,many,TRBV2
CASSSLRESDTQYF,TGTGCCAGCAGCTCCCTCCGGGAGTCAGATACGCAGTATTTT,.,14,TRBJ2-3,.,TRBV7-9
CASTWGQRNSPLHF,TGTGCCAGCACATGGGGGCAGAGAAATTCACCCCTCCACTTT,.,14,TRBJ1-6,.,TRBV28
CASSLLQGLALPVEQFF,TGTGCCAGCAGCTTACTCCAAGGCCTAGCGTTGCCGGTGGAGCAGTTCTTC,.,17,TRBJ2-1,many,TRBV11-2
CASSLEPVEQYF,TGTGCCAGCAGTCTAGAGCCTGTCGAGCAGTACTTC,.,12,TRBJ2-7,many,TRBV6-2/TRBV6-3
CATSQGSSAQHF,TGTGCCACCAGTCAGGGGTCTTCAGCCCAGCATTTT,.,12,TRBJ1-5,few,TRBV24-1
CASSLGGLAGTFYEQYF,TGTGCCAGCAGCTTAGGGGGACTAGCGGGGACCTTCTACGAGCAGTACTTC,TRBD2,17,TRBJ2-7,many,TRBV7-2
CASSTLAAGTEAFF,TGTGCCAGTAGTACGCTGGCGGCCGGCACTGAAGCTTTCTTT,.,14,TRBJ1-1,.,TRBV19
CASSPARGRQQSTDTRYF,TGTGCCAGCTCACCAGCGCGCGGGAGGCAGCAAAGCACAGATACGCGGTATTTT,TRBD2,18,TRBJ2-3,.,TRBV18
CASRMDSTDTQDF,TGTGCGAGCAGAATGGACAGCACAGATACGCAGGATTTT,.,13,TRBJ2-3,.,TRBV2
CAWVGGRKDGELFF,TGTGCCTGGGTAGGGGGGCGCAAGGACGGGGAGCTGTTTTTT,.,14,TRBJ2-2,many,TRBV30
CASMGRGDYGYTF,TGTGCCAGTATGGGCAGGGGGGACTATGGCTACACCTTC,TRBD1,13,TRBJ1-2,few,TRBV19
CASVIRPGSSGNTIYF,TGTGCCAGCGTCATTAGACCGGGGAGCTCTGGAAACACCATATATTTT,.,16,TRBJ1-3,.,TRBV7-9
CASSLTDTGELFF,TGTGCCAGCAGCCTAACCGACACCGGGGAGCTGTTTTTT,.,13,TRBJ2-2,.,TRBV28
CASSPTRETQYF,TGTGCCAGCAGCCCCACCCGGGAGACCCAGTACTTC,.,12,TRBJ2-5,many,TRBV11-2
CASSPRTGPKEKLFF,TGTGCCAGCAGCCCTAGGACAGGGCCGAAGGAAAAACTGTTTTTT,TRBD1,15,TRBJ1-4,.,TRBV9
CAWSVQALGKLFF,TGTGCCTGGAGTGTACAAGCCCTTGGAAAACTGTTTTTT,.,13,TRBJ1-4,many,TRBV30
CASSRQGVELNTEAFF,TGTGCCAGCAGTCGTCAAGGCGTAGAACTTAACACTGAAGCTTTCTTT,.,16,TRBJ1-1,many,TRBV28
CASSQDGTGQGEKLFF,TGCGCCAGCAGCCAAGATGGGACAGGGCAGGGTGAAAAACTGTTTTTT,TRBD1,16,TRBJ1-4,.,TRBV4-3
CASSFTSGTGLHNEQFF,TGTGCCAGCAGTTTCACTAGCGGTACAGGGCTTCACAATGAGCAGTTCTTC,TRBD2,17,TRBJ2-1,.,TRBV11-1
CTSSSGLATDTQYF,TGTACCAGCAGCTCCGGACTAGCAACAGATACGCAGTATTTT,TRBD2,14,TRBJ2-3,.,TRBV5-4
CASSLSSGSSGEQFF,TGCGCCAGCAGCTTGTCTAGCGGGAGCTCGGGTGAGCAGTTCTTC,TRBD2,15,TRBJ2-1,many,TRBV5-1
CSAFSQGGSDEQFF,TGCAGTGCTTTTTCACAGGGGGGATCCGATGAGCAGTTCTTC,TRBD1,14,TRBJ2-1,.,TRBV20-1
CASSSPGAALGGYTF,TGTGCCAGTAGTTCCCCTGGTGCCGCCCTGGGAGGCTACACCTTC,.,15,TRBJ1-2,.,TRBV19
CASSQDRTGTYEQYF,TGCGCCAGCAGCCAAGATAGGACGGGAACCTACGAGCAGTACTTC,.,15,TRBJ2-7,many,TRBV4-1
CASSPQNDRGVTPLHF,TGTGCCAGCTCACCACAGAATGACAGGGGAGTTACACCCCTCCACTTT,TRBD1,16,TRBJ1-6,.,TRBV18
CASSLYRTSQETQYF,TGTGCCAGCAGTTTATATAGGACTAGTCAAGAGACCCAGTACTTC,TRBD2,15,TRBJ2-5,many,TRBV28
CASSQEVGTGGLEQYF,TGCGCCAGCAGCCAAGAAGTGGGGACAGGGGGCCTCGAGCAGTACTTC,TRBD1,16,TRBJ2-7,.,TRBV4-1
CASSQVWTGEQFF,TGTGCCAGCAGCCAAGTCTGGACAGGAGAGCAGTTCTTC,TRBD1,13,TRBJ2-1,many,TRBV3-1
CASSFRDRGVHEQFF,TGTGCCAGCAGTTTTCGGGACAGGGGAGTCCATGAGCAGTTCTTC,TRBD1,15,TRBJ2-1,many,TRBV27
CAWSRSEPPVVYGYTF,TGTGCCTGGAGTCGTTCGGAGCCACCCGTCGTCTATGGCTACACCTTC,.,16,TRBJ1-2,.,TRBV30
CASRSGRTSYGYTF,TGTGCCAGCAGGTCGGGTCGAACCTCTTATGGCTACACCTTC,.,14,TRBJ1-2,many,TRBV27
CASSQEVLMNTEAFF,TGCGCCAGCAGCCAAGAGGTGTTAATGAACACTGAAGCTTTCTTT,.,15,TRBJ1-1,once,TRBV4-1
CAIGGQERYNEQFF,TGTGCCATCGGGGGACAGGAGCGTTACAATGAGCAGTTCTTC,TRBD1,14,TRBJ2-1,many,TRBV10-3
CASRPTSAGELFF,TGTGCCAGCAGACCGACTAGCGCCGGGGAGCTGTTTTTT,TRBD2,13,TRBJ2-2,many,TRBV6-2/TRBV6-3
CASSQLWGAGQPQHF,TGCGCCAGCAGCCAATTATGGGGGGCTGGACAGCCCCAGCATTTT,.,15,TRBJ1-5,few,TRBV4-3
CASIFGQEAFF,TGTGCCAGTATTTTCGGCCAGGAAGCTTTCTTT,.,11,TRBJ1-1,many,TRBV19
CSAHPGGTSGKNNEQFF,TGCAGTGCTCACCCTGGGGGGACTAGCGGGAAAAACAATGAGCAGTTCTTC,TRBD2,17,TRBJ2-1,.,TRBV20-1
CASSTSGTEYEQYF,TGTGCCAGCAGCACATCCGGGACAGAGTACGAGCAGTACTTC,TRBD1,14,TRBJ2-7,many,TRBV11-3
CASSLTSGNTDTQYF,TGTGCCAGCAGTTTGACTAGCGGGAATACAGATACGCAGTATTTT,TRBD2,15,TRBJ2-3,many,TRBV28
CASSPGTGEMVWSGYTF,TGTGCCAGCAGTCCCGGGACAGGGGAAATGGTGTGGAGTGGCTACACCTTC,TRBD1,17,TRBJ1-2,few,TRBV7-3
CASSEFLAGYGETQYF,TGTGCCAGCAGTGAATTCCTAGCGGGGTACGGAGAGACCCAGTACTTC,TRBD2,16,TRBJ2-5,.,TRBV6-1
CASRTRTSGRVDEQFF,TGTGCCAGCAGAACTCGGACTAGCGGGAGAGTGGATGAGCAGTTCTTC,TRBD2,16,TRBJ2-1,many,TRBV7-8
CSALRGWGYEQYF,TGCAGTGCTCTAAGAGGGTGGGGGTACGAGCAGTACTTC,.,13,TRBJ2-7,.,TRBV20-1
CATGTNYGYTF,TGTGCCACCGGGACCAACTATGGCTACACCTTC,.,11,TRBJ1-2,.,TRBV19
CASTGGQGGYNEQFF,TGTGCCAGCACCGGGGGACAGGGTGGCTACAATGAGCAGTTCTTC,TRBD1,15,TRBJ2-1,many,TRBV6-2/TRBV6-3
CASSNRLAGATESSYEQYF,TGTGCCAGCAGCAACCGACTAGCGGGCGCTACAGAAAGCTCCTACGAGCAGTACTTC,TRBD2,19,TRBJ2-7,few,TRBV3-1
CASSLAVREGETQYF,TGTGCCAGCAGCTTAGCGGTGCGGGAGGGGGAGACCCAGTACTTC,TRBD2,15,TRBJ2-5,many,TRBV7-2
CASSFGTGGTLPYGYTF,TGTGCCAGCAGCTTTGGGACAGGGGGTACCCTCCCTTATGGCTACACCTTC,TRBD1,17,TRBJ1-2,few,TRBV5-4
CASSEGGEHPEFF,TGTGCCAGCAGTGAAGGAGGGGAACATCCTGAGTTCTTC,.,13,TRBJ2-1,few,TRBV6-1
CATGGIFYGYTF,TGTGCCACCGGTGGGATATTCTATGGCTACACCTTC,.,12,TRBJ1-2,many,TRBV24-1